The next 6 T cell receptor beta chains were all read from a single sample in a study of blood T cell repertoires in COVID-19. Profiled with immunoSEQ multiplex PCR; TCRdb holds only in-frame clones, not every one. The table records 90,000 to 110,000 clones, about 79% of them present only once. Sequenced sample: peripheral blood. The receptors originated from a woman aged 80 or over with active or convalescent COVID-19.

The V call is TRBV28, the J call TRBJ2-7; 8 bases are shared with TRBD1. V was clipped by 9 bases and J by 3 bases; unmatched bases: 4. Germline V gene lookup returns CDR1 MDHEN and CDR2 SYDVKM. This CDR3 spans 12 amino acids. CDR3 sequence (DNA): TGTGCCAGTACCGGACAGGGCTACGAGCAGTACTTC. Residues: CASTGQGYEQYF.

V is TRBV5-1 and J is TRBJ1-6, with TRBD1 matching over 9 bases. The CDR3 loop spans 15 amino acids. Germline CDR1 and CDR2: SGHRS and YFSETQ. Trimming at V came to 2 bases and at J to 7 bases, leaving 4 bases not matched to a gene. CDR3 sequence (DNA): TGCGCCAGCAGCTTCGGACAGGGGTGGAATTCACCCCTCCACTTT. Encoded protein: CASSFGQGWNSPLHF.

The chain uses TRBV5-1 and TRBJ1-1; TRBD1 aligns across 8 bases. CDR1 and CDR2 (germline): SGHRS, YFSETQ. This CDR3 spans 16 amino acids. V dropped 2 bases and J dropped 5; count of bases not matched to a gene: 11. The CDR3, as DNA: TGCGCCAGCAGCTTCGAGGGACAGGTAACGGGTACTGAAGCTTTCTTT. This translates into CASSFEGQVTGTEAFF. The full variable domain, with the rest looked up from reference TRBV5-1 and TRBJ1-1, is KAGVTQTPRYLIKTRGQQVTLSCSPISGHRSVSWYQQTPGQGLQFLFEYFSETQRNKGNFPGRFSGRQFSNSRSEMNVSTLELGDSALYLCASSFEGQVTGTEAFFGQGTRLTVV.

The chain's CDR3 is CASSAGTGRYGYTF. The CDR3 DNA reads as TGTGCCAGCAGTGCCGGGACAGGGAGGTATGGCTACACCTTC. The chain has TRBV9 and TRBJ1-2; 9 bases agree with TRBD1. This CDR3 is 14 amino acids long. Germline V lookup: CDR1 SGDLS, CDR2 YYNGEE. V was clipped by 5 bases and J by 5 bases; unmatched bases: 7.

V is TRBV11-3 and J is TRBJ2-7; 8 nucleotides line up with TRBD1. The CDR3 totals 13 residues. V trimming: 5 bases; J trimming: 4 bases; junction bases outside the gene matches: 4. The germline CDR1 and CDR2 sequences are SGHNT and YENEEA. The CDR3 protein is CASSTRQGYEQYF. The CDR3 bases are TGTGCCAGCAGCACCAGACAGGGGTACGAGCAGTACTTC.

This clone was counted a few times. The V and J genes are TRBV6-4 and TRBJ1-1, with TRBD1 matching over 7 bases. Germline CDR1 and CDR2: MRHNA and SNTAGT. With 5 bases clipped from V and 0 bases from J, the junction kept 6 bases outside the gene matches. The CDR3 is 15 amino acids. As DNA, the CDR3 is TGTGCCAGCAGTCGGGACAGAGATTTGAACACTGAAGCTTTCTTT. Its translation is CASSRDRDLNTEAFF.